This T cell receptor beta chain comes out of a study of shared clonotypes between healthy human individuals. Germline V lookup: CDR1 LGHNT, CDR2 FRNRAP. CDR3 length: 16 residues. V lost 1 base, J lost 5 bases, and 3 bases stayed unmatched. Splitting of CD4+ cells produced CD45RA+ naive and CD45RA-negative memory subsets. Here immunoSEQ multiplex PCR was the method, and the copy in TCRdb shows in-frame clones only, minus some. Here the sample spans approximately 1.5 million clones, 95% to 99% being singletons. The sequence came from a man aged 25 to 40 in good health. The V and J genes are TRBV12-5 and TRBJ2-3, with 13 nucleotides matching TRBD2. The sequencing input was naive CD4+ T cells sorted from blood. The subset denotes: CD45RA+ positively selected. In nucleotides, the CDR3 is TGTGCTAGTGGTTTGGGACTAGCGGGAGGAGGAGATACGCAGTATTTT. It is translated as CASGLGLAGGGDTQYF.